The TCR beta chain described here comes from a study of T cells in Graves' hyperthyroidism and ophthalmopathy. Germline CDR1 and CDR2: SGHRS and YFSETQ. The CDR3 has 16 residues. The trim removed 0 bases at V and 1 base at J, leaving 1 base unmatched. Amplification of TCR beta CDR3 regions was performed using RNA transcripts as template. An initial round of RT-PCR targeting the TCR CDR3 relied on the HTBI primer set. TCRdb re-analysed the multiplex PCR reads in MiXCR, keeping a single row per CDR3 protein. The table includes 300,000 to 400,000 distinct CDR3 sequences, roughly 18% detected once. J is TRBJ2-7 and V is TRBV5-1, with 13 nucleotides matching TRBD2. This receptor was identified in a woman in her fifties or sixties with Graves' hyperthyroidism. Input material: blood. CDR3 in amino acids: CASSLGLAGGSYEQYF. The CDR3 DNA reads TGCGCCAGCAGCTTGGGACTAGCGGGAGGTTCCTACGAGCAGTACTTC.